One sample yielded the 5 T cell receptor beta chains listed below, sequenced in a study of T-cell reconstitution after alpha-beta-depleted transplantation in children. Preparation of the TCRbeta library was carried out with unique molecular identifiers. TCRdb processed the PCR reads anew with MiXCR; each CDR3 protein has one entry. The sample has about 580,000 distinct CDR3 sequences, 27% seen once. The material was PBMCs, obtained before TCRalphabeta/CD19-depleted stem cell transplant. The receptors stem from a boy under two years old with Wiskott-Aldrich syndrome, due to receive a stem cell transplant.

This clonotype was observed a few times. Here the CDR3 DNA reads TGTGCCAGCAGCAAACTAGCGGAGGTCGGCGAGCAGTACTTC. Its protein is CASSKLAEVGEQYF. The chain carries TRBV7-2 and TRBJ2-7; TRBD2 matches 8 bases. J was trimmed by 6 bases and V by 5 bases; bases with no gene match: 9. The length of the CDR3 is 14 residues. Germline lookup yields CDR1 SGHTA and CDR2 FQGNSA. Together with reference TRBV7-2 and TRBJ2-7, the CDR3 gives the full variable domain: GAGVSQSPSNKVTEKGKDVELRCDPISGHTALYWYRQSLGQGLEFLIYFQGNSAPDKSGLPSDRFSAERTGGSVSTLTIQRTQQEDSAVYLCASSKLAEVGEQYFGPGTRLTVT.

The chain recombines TRBV5-1 with TRBJ2-3; TRBD2 matches at 11 bases. With 4 bases clipped from V and 4 bases from J, the junction kept 8 bases outside the gene matches. Germline lookup yields CDR1 SGHRS and CDR2 YFSETQ. The CDR3 runs to 16 residues. The chain's CDR3 is CASSAQLAGAADTQYF. In DNA form, the CDR3 reads TGCGCCAGCAGCGCTCAACTAGCGGGAGCTGCAGATACGCAGTATTTT. Using reference TRBV5-1 and TRBJ2-3 for the parts outside the CDR3, the full variable domain is KAGVTQTPRYLIKTRGQQVTLSCSPISGHRSVSWYQQTPGQGLQFLFEYFSETQRNKGNFPGRFSGRQFSNSRSEMNVSTLELGDSALYLCASSAQLAGAADTQYFGPGTRLTVL.

The table lists this clonotype with a few counts. The genes are TRBV5-1 and TRBJ2-6, with unresolved D. The germline V gene encodes CDR1 SGHRS and CDR2 YFSETQ. This CDR3 spans 16 amino acids. V dropped 0 bases and J dropped 0 bases, with 7 bases sitting between them. The CDR3 here is CASSLGGISGANVLTF. CDR3 coding DNA: TGCGCCAGCAGCTTGGGTGGGATCTCTGGGGCCAACGTCCTGACTTTC.

This clonotype was counted between two and nine times. In DNA form, the CDR3 reads TGTGCCAGCAGCTTAGGGCTGGGTCAAAAAGAGACCCAGTACTTC. Translated, it gives CASSLGLGQKETQYF. The chain is built from TRBV7-7 and TRBJ2-5, with D uncertain. Germline CDR1 and CDR2: SSHAT and FNYEAQ (reference sequence). The CDR3 extends over 15 amino acids. V was trimmed by 1 base and J by 3 bases, leaving 12 bases between them.

This chain joins TRBV20-1 and TRBJ2-1; D might be TRBD2 (6 bases). The CDR3 is made up of 16 amino acids. Germline V gene lookup returns CDR1 DFQATT and CDR2 SNEGSKA (reference sequence). Trimming stripped 2 bases from V and 0 bases from J, with 14 bases between. This CDR3 is CSARRGLASSYNEQFF. The CDR3 DNA is TGCAGTGCTAGACGGGGACTGGCGAGCTCCTACAATGAGCAGTTCTTC.